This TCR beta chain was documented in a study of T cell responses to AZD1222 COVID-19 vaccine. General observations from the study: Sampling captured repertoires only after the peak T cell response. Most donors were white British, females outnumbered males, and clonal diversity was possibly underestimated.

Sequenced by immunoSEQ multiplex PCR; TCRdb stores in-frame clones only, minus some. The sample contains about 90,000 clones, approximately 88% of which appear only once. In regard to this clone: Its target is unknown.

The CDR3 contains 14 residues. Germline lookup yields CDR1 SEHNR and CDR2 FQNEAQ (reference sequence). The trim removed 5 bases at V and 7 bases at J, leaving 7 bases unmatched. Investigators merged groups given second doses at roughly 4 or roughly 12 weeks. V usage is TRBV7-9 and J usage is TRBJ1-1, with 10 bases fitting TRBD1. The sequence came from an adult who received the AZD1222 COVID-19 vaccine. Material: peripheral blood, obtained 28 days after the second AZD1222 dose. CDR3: CASSLGQGEGEAFF. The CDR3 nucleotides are TGTGCCAGCAGCCTCGGACAGGGGGAAGGTGAAGCTTTCTTT.